The 18 T cell receptor beta chains below were found in one sample sequenced in a study of preoperative IRX-2 immunotherapy in early breast cancer. Treatment defined: preoperative locoregional IRX-2 cytokine immunotherapy. This table comes from immunoSEQ multiplex PCR, and its TCRdb copy is limited to in-frame clones, with some not included. The sample records 3,900 or so clones, roughly two thirds being singletons. The source material was tumor tissue, sampled after IRX-2 immunotherapy. These receptors were taken from a human donor with breast cancer.

The chain couples TRBV5-1 to TRBJ1-4; the match to TRBD1 covers 7 bases. Germline CDR1 is SGHRS and CDR2 is YFSETQ. V dropped 3 bases and J dropped 4; count of bases not matched to a gene: 9. CDR3 length: 16 amino acids. The CDR3 loop is CASSSPSTGSNEKLFF. The CDR3 coding sequence is TGCGCCAGCAGCTCTCCCTCGACAGGGAGTAATGAAAAACTGTTTTTT.

The CDR3 sequence: CSVGMTSGTQYF. The DNA for the CDR3 is TGCAGCGTTGGAATGACTAGCGGGACGCAGTACTTC. The gene calls are TRBV29-1 and TRBJ2-7, with 11 bases identical to TRBD2. Trimming took 4 bases from V and 9 from J; bases not matched to a gene: 5. Germline CDR1 SQVTM, CDR2 ANQGSEA. CDR3 size: 12 residues.

The chain links TRBV18 to TRBJ1-4; 7 nucleotides match TRBD1. V gave up 0 bases and J gave up 5 bases; unmatched junction bases: 6. Germline CDR1 KGHSH, CDR2 LQKENI. The CDR3 is 16 residues long. In DNA form, the CDR3 reads TGTGCCAGCTCACCACCCCCGACAGGGCACAATGAAAAACTGTTTTTT. This codes for CASSPPPTGHNEKLFF.

The chain uses TRBV5-1 and TRBJ2-7; 9 bases fit TRBD2. Germline CDR1 reads SGHRS; CDR2 reads YFSETQ. The CDR3 has 14 amino acids. V was clipped by 6 bases and J by 2 bases; unmatched bases: 6. CDR3 amino acids: CASTMASGTYEQYF. The CDR3 DNA sequence: TGCGCCAGCACGATGGCTAGCGGGACCTACGAGCAGTACTTC.

This clone is labeled large. The chain joins TRBV29-1 to TRBJ2-7, with TRBD2 identical over 14 bases. This CDR3 is 12 amino acids long. From germline, CDR1 is SQVTM and CDR2 ANQGSEA. Trimming removed 6 bases from V and 10 bases from J; junction bases left unmatched: 5. The DNA of the CDR3 is TGCAGCGTGGGGACTAGCGGGAGCCTTCAGTACTTC. It is translated as CSVGTSGSLQYF.

The CDR3 nucleotides are TGTGCCAGCAGCTCAAAGCAATCGAAGCGGGGGACCGGAGAGACCCAGTACTTC. Encoded protein: CASSSKQSKRGTGETQYF. The chain couples TRBV11-3 to TRBJ2-5, with 8 nucleotides matching TRBD2. With 4 bases clipped from V and 4 bases from J, the junction kept 17 bases outside the gene matches. The V gene's germline CDR1 is SGHNT and CDR2 YENEEA. The CDR3 consists of 18 residues.

This clone appeared a few times. The chain couples TRBV29-1 to TRBJ1-4, with TRBD1 as a possible D gene (5 bases). V was clipped by 7 bases and J by 4 bases, with 13 bases between them. The CDR3 length is 13 residues. Germline-derived CDR1 and CDR2 are SQVTM and ANQGSEA. CDR3 region: CSALRGYNEKLFF. In nucleotides, the CDR3 is TGCAGCGCTTTAAGGGGCTATAATGAAAAACTGTTTTTT.

The chain is built from TRBV11-3 and TRBJ1-4; D is perhaps TRBD1 (5 bases). Germline values: CDR1 SGHNT, CDR2 YENEEA. Trimming took 5 bases from V and 6 from J, leaving 19 bases between them. The CDR3 contains 16 residues. The DNA for the CDR3 is TGTGCCAGCAGCCTCTACGGGGCCCATTTGGATGAAAAACTGTTTTTT. It is translated as CASSLYGAHLDEKLFF.

This clone is labeled as medium-sized. J is TRBJ2-7 and V is TRBV10-1, with no clear D. Germline CDR1 and CDR2: WNHNN and SYGVQD (reference sequence). V was clipped by 6 bases and J by 2 bases, with 8 bases between them. There are 12 residues in the CDR3. CDR3 nucleotide sequence: TGCGCCAGCAGCCCGGATGCCTACGAGCAGTACTTC. As protein: CASSPDAYEQYF.

The chain joins TRBV19 to TRBJ2-7, with TRBD2 identical over 13 bases. CDR1 is LNHDA and CDR2 is SQIVND in the germline V gene (reference sequence). The J segment lost 12 bases and the V segment lost 5 bases, leaving 10 bases of the junction unmatched. The CDR3 has 14 amino acids. CDR3 region: CASSPGLAGPSPYF. For the CDR3, the DNA is TGTGCCAGTAGTCCGGGACTAGCGGGACCTTCGCCGTACTTC.

The rearrangement uses TRBV25-1 and TRBJ1-1, with D unclear. This CDR3 has 14 residues. The V end lost 8 bases, the J end lost 3 bases, and 16 bases lay between the germline ends. Germline loops: CDR1 MGHDK, CDR2 SYGVNS. The CDR3 region has the DNA TGTGCCAGCTCCCCGGGCGGTGAATACACTGAAGCTTTCTTT. Residues: CASSPGGEYTEAFF.

The rearrangement joins TRBV1 to TRBJ2-7; TRBD1, the D gene given by the table, was not confirmed from the DNA. TRBV1 is tagged as a pseudogene. The CDR3 has 13 amino acids. CDR3 bases: TGCGCCAGCAGCCAAGATAGGGGGAGCGAGCAGTACTTC. It specifies CASSQDRGSEQYF.

This clone qualifies as large. The rearrangement links TRBV18 to TRBJ1-1; D is perhaps TRBD1 (6 bases). There are 13 residues in the CDR3. Germline-derived CDR1 and CDR2 are KGHSH and LQKENI. Trimming left V 7 bases short and J 5 bases short, with 14 bases between. CDR3 residues: CASLPRGGTEAFF. CDR3 coding DNA: TGTGCCAGCTTACCCAGGGGAGGAACTGAAGCTTTCTTT.

The V call is TRBV6-8, the J call TRBJ2-7; D gene uncertain. This CDR3 spans 12 amino acids. V was shortened by 6 bases and J by 6 bases, with 12 bases between the two germline ends. Germline assignment: CDR1 MNHGY and CDR2 SAAAGT. CDR3 nucleotides: TGTGCCAGCAGACTCGGCCTCGCCGAGCAGTACTTC. This translates into CASRLGLAEQYF.

This clone has a single count. V and J are TRBV5-1 and TRBJ1-3; 7 bases map to TRBD1. V was pared by 2 bases and J by 1 base, with 6 bases of the junction left unmatched. There are 16 residues in the CDR3. Germline V lookup: CDR1 SGHRS, CDR2 YFSETQ. CDR3 protein: CASSFTGEVSGNTIYF. CDR3 nucleotides: TGCGCCAGCAGCTTTACAGGGGAAGTGTCTGGAAACACCATATATTTT.

This rearrangement joins TRBV7-8 to TRBJ2-2; TRBD2 is a possible D gene (6 bases). The V end was cut by 5 bases, the J end by 5 bases, with 9 bases between. The CDR3 consists of 13 residues. Germline V CDR1 and CDR2: SGHVS, FQNEAQ. The CDR3 DNA is TGTGCCAGCAGCGTCGCGGGGACCGGGGAGCTGTTTTTT. It yields the protein CASSVAGTGELFF.

J is TRBJ1-1 and V is TRBV23-1, with D hard to call. TRBV23-1 is noted as an ORF with a role that remains uncertain. This CDR3 has 17 residues. V lost 6 bases and J lost 1, with 21 bases in between. This chain's CDR3 is CASSQDWRARRNTEAFF. CDR3 bases: TGCGCCAGCAGCCAAGATTGGAGGGCGCGAAGGAACACTGAAGCTTTCTTT.

The V call is TRBV9, the J call TRBJ1-1; D may be TRBD1 (5 bases). The CDR3 length is 14 residues. Looked up from germline, CDR1 is SGDLS and CDR2 is YYNGEE. The V end lost 6 bases, the J end lost 5 bases, and 17 bases lay between the germline ends. The CDR3 loop is CASIPTVVRTEAFF. CDR3 nucleotide sequence: TGTGCCAGCATCCCGACAGTCGTAAGGACTGAAGCTTTCTTT.